Below, 30 T cell receptor beta chains from the same sample are listed, as sequenced in a study of type 1 regulatory T cells. TCRdb passed the reads through MiXCR, listing each CDR3 protein once. The table includes over 90,000 distinct CDR3 sequences, 30% to 35% detected once. Material: CD4+ T cells, either the whole sample or a sorted fraction (not recorded which). Receptors were obtained from a human donor in good health.

The chain uses TRBV28 and TRBJ2-6; D is perhaps TRBD1 (5 bases). The CDR3 is 15 residues long. The V gene's germline CDR1 is MDHEN and CDR2 SYDVKM. The V and J ends lost 5 bases and 0 bases respectively, with 8 bases between them. CDR3 in amino acids: CASSRDSSGANVLTF. CDR3 nucleotide sequence: TGTGCCAGCAGTCGTGACAGCTCTGGGGCCAACGTCCTGACTTTC.

The rearrangement links TRBV7-9 to TRBJ1-1; 12 positions agree with TRBD1. CDR3 length: 18 amino acids. Unmatched junction bases numbered 15, after V lost 5 bases and J lost 5 bases. CDR1 and CDR2 (germline): SEHNR, FQNEAQ (reference sequence). The CDR3 here is CASSPRPRDRGLRTEAFF. The CDR3 bases are TGTGCCAGCAGCCCCCGTCCCAGGGACAGGGGGCTCCGAACTGAAGCTTTCTTT. Full variable domain (outside the CDR3, taken from reference TRBV7-9 and TRBJ1-1): DTGVSQNPRHKITKRGQNVTFRCDPISEHNRLYWYRQTLGQGPEFLTYFQNEAQLEKSRLLSDRFSAERPKGSFSTLEIQRTEQGDSAMYLCASSPRPRDRGLRTEAFFGQGTRLTVV.

The CDR3 reads CASSLAPTGKETQYF. CDR3 sequence (DNA): TGTGCCAGCAGCTTAGCCCCGACAGGGAAAGAGACCCAGTACTTC. The genes are TRBV7-7 and TRBJ2-5; TRBD1 aligns across 7 bases. The junction had 4 bases not matched to a gene; V was cut back by 0 bases and J by 3 bases. The germline V gene has CDR1 SSHAT and CDR2 FNYEAQ (reference sequence). This CDR3 has 15 residues.

This clonotype was counted only a few times. The rearrangement uses TRBV6-2 or TRBV6-3 and TRBJ2-6, with D tentatively TRBD1 (5 bases). This CDR3 has 14 amino acids. V was cut by 8 bases and J by 2 bases, with 10 bases left in between. Germline V gene data show CDR1 as MNHEY and CDR2 as SVGEGT. The CDR3 region has the DNA TGTGCCAGCCGCAGGGCCGCTGGGGCCAACGTCCTGACTTTC. It is translated as CASRRAAGANVLTF.

V is TRBV20-1 and J is TRBJ2-1; D uncertain. The CDR3 has 13 amino acids. Deletions cut 5 bases from V and 0 bases from J, with 8 bases between. Looked up from germline, CDR1 is DFQATT and CDR2 is SNEGSKA (reference sequence). This CDR3 is CSADKSSYNEQFF. CDR3 DNA sequence: TGCAGTGCTGACAAGAGCTCCTACAATGAGCAGTTCTTC.

V is TRBV7-3 and J is TRBJ2-1; D possibly corresponds to TRBD1 (6 bases). The CDR3 is 13 amino acids. V lost 4 bases, J lost 7 bases, and 11 bases lay in between. Germline V CDR1 and CDR2: SGHTA, FQGTGA. CDR3 region: CASSYTGFNEQFF. CDR3 DNA sequence: TGTGCCAGCAGCTATACAGGGTTTAATGAGCAGTTCTTC.

The chain links TRBV10-2 to TRBJ2-1, with 12 bases lining up with TRBD2. Losses at the gene ends were 8 bases for V and 9 bases for J; bases not matched to a gene: 17. This CDR3 has 17 amino acids. From germline, CDR1 is WSHSY and CDR2 SAAADI. Here the CDR3 DNA reads TGCGCCAGCCGATCTAGCGGGAGGGCCCTGGCTCACGGTGAGCAGTTCTTC. Its translation is CASRSSGRALAHGEQFF.

The rearrangement uses TRBV18 and TRBJ2-1; D uncertain. The CDR3 runs to 14 residues. Trimming took off 6 bases at V and 3 bases at J, with 12 bases between the two ends. CDR1 and CDR2 (germline): KGHSH, LQKENI. CDR3 sequence: CASSPTGLYNEQFF. Written as DNA, the CDR3 is TGTGCCAGCTCGCCCACCGGGCTCTACAATGAGCAGTTCTTC.

The table lists this clonotype with many counts. V usage is TRBV24-1 and J usage is TRBJ2-2; a weak D match, TRBD2 (5 bases). The CDR3 consists of 14 residues. The V gene lost 11 bases and the J gene lost 1 base, with 13 bases spanning the gap. Germline V lookup: CDR1 KGHDR, CDR2 SFDVKD. The CDR3 sequence is CASQPGWNTGELFF. The DNA of the CDR3 is TGTGCCAGCCAGCCGGGATGGAACACCGGGGAGCTGTTTTTT.

This clonotype was recorded many times. CDR3: CSAGYPGTQETQYF. Written as DNA, the CDR3 is TGCAGTGCGGGATACCCTGGGACTCAAGAGACCCAGTACTTC. The chain is built from TRBV20-1 and TRBJ2-5; maybe TRBD2 (6 bases). Germline V gives CDR1 DFQATT, CDR2 SNEGSKA (reference sequence). The CDR3 consists of 14 residues. V lost 6 bases and J lost 2, with 16 bases in between.

The V gene is TRBV12-3 or TRBV12-4, the J gene TRBJ2-5; weak D call: TRBD1 (5 bases). The CDR3 sequence is 14 residues long. Trimming left V 5 bases short and J 4 bases short, with 14 bases between. CDR3 nucleotide sequence: TGTGCCAGCAGTCGATGGGATGGGGCAGAGACCCAGTACTTC. Residues: CASSRWDGAETQYF.

In this sample, this clonotype turned up a few times. The V call is TRBV15, the J call TRBJ2-5; D not resolved. Trimming removed 2 bases from V and 2 bases from J, with 3 bases in between. The CDR3 has 12 residues. Germline V CDR1 and CDR2: LNHNV, YYDKDF (reference sequence). The CDR3 DNA reads as TGTGCCACCAGCAGACCGCAAGAGACCCAGTACTTC. It codes for CATSRPQETQYF.

The V call is TRBV5-1, the J call TRBJ2-3; 7 nucleotides match TRBD2. Losses at the gene ends were 3 bases for V and 4 bases for J; bases not matched to a gene: 5. This CDR3 is built from 14 residues. Germline V gives CDR1 SGHRS, CDR2 YFSETQ. The CDR3 sequence: CASSWTSSADTQYF. The DNA of the CDR3 is TGCGCCAGCAGCTGGACTAGTTCGGCAGATACGCAGTATTTT.

The chain joins TRBV7-2 to TRBJ2-7, with D possibly TRBD1 on 5 matching bases. With 3 bases removed from V and 0 bases from J, the gap between germline ends came to 9 bases. Germline CDR1 reads SGHTA; CDR2 reads FQGNSA. This CDR3 comprises 14 residues. This CDR3 is CASSFQGYSYEQYF. The CDR3 DNA reads TGTGCCAGCAGCTTTCAGGGATACTCCTACGAGCAGTACTTC.

V and J are TRBV18 and TRBJ2-7; TRBD1 matches at 7 bases. CDR1 KGHSH and CDR2 LQKENI come from the germline V gene. There are 14 residues in the CDR3. Unmatched junction bases numbered 7, after V lost 8 bases and J lost 0 bases. The CDR3 is CASGQEMTSYEQYF. In DNA, the CDR3 is TGTGCCAGCGGACAGGAGATGACCTCCTACGAGCAGTACTTC. The variable domain in full, completed from reference TRBV18 and TRBJ2-7, reads NAGVMQNPRHLVRRRGQEARLRCSPMKGHSHVYWYRQLPEEGLKFMVYLQKENIIDESGMPKERFSAEFPKEGPSILRIQQVVRGDSAAYFCASGQEMTSYEQYFGPGTRLTVT.

This chain connects TRBV15 to TRBJ1-1; TRBD1 might be the D (5 bases). CDR3 size: 12 residues. Trimming cost V 3 bases and J 8 bases, with 10 bases left between them. Germline assignment: CDR1 LNHNV and CDR2 YYDKDF (reference sequence). CDR3 amino acids: CATSRDDREAFF. The CDR3 nucleotides are TGTGCCACCAGCAGGGATGACAGAGAAGCTTTCTTT. Using reference TRBV15 and TRBJ1-1 for the parts outside the CDR3, the full variable domain is DAMVIQNPRYQVTQFGKPVTLSCSQTLNHNVMYWYQQKSSQAPKLLFHYYDKDFNNEADTPDNFQSRRPNTSFCFLDIRSPGLGDTAMYLCATSRDDREAFFGQGTRLTVV.

The chain recombines TRBV29-1 with TRBJ1-1, with 7 bases fitting TRBD1. The CDR3 spans 14 residues. Germline V gene lookup returns CDR1 SQVTM and CDR2 ANQGSEA. The V and J ends lost 4 bases and 0 bases, in that order; junction bases with no gene match: 5. The CDR3 DNA is TGCAGCGTTGGGGACAGTGGGTTGAACACTGAAGCTTTCTTT. Encoded protein: CSVGDSGLNTEAFF. Using reference TRBV29-1 and TRBJ1-1 for the parts outside the CDR3, the full variable domain is SAVISQKPSRDICQRGTSLTIQCQVDSQVTMMFWYRQQPGQSLTLIATANQGSEATYESGFVIDKFPISRPNLTFSTLTVSNMSPEDSSIYLCSVGDSGLNTEAFFGQGTRLTVV.

This clonotype showed up just a few times. This chain links TRBV20-1 with TRBJ1-2; the D gene is possibly TRBD1 (5 bases). Germline CDR1 is DFQATT and CDR2 is SNEGSKA (reference sequence). V lost 0 bases and J 7 bases, leaving 15 bases between the germline ends. This CDR3 is 14 amino acids long. The CDR3 DNA is TGCAGTGCTAGAGATCCCGCCAGGGCGGTTGGCTACACCTTC. This sequence encodes CSARDPARAVGYTF.

The rearrangement joins TRBV10-3 to TRBJ2-7, with 7 bases lining up with TRBD1. CDR1 ENHRY and CDR2 SYGVKD come from the germline V gene. The CDR3 contains 11 residues. J gave up 6 bases and V 6 bases, and 2 bases lay outside the gene matches. CDR3 bases: TGTGCCATCAGCCGACAGGGCGAGCAGTACTTC. This encodes CAISRQGEQYF.

V gene TRBV20-1 combines with J gene TRBJ2-3, with D possibly being TRBD1 (6 bases). From germline, CDR1 is DFQATT and CDR2 SNEGSKA (reference sequence). Trimming took off 0 bases at V and 2 bases at J, with 12 bases between the two ends. The CDR3 is made up of 15 amino acids. The CDR3 here is CSARDAGEYTDTQYF. CDR3 in DNA: TGCAGTGCTAGAGATGCAGGGGAATACACAGATACGCAGTATTTT.

This chain joins TRBV7-9 and TRBJ2-1; 7 bases line up with TRBD1. This CDR3 has 13 residues. Germline V gene sequence: CDR1 SEHNR, CDR2 FQNEAQ (reference sequence). With 8 bases clipped from V and 0 bases from J, the junction kept 1 base outside the gene matches. The CDR3 protein is CASQGVSYNEQFF. In nucleotides, the CDR3 is TGTGCCAGCCAGGGGGTCTCCTACAATGAGCAGTTCTTC. Full variable domain (remainder filled in from reference TRBV7-9 and TRBJ2-1): DTGVSQNPRHKITKRGQNVTFRCDPISEHNRLYWYRQTLGQGPEFLTYFQNEAQLEKSRLLSDRFSAERPKGSFSTLEIQRTEQGDSAMYLCASQGVSYNEQFFGPGTRLTVL.

The table lists this clonotype with many counts. The chain has TRBV19 and TRBJ2-1; 7 bases are shared with TRBD2. The length of the CDR3 is 13 residues. Germline assignment: CDR1 LNHDA and CDR2 SQIVND (reference sequence). V dropped 5 bases and J dropped 6; count of bases not matched to a gene: 4. This CDR3 is CASSGLVPNEQFF. For the CDR3, the DNA is TGTGCCAGTAGTGGACTAGTCCCCAATGAGCAGTTCTTC. The complete variable domain, with remaining parts taken from reference TRBV19 and TRBJ2-1, reads DGGITQSPKYLFRKEGQNVTLSCEQNLNHDAMYWYRQDPGQGLRLIYYSQIVNDFQKGDIAEGYSVSREKKESFPLTVTSAQKNPTAFYLCASSGLVPNEQFFGPGTRLTVL.

The chain carries TRBV6-2 or TRBV6-3 and TRBJ2-6; tentative D call: TRBD2 (5 bases). The CDR3 is made up of 17 amino acids. Trimming removed 10 bases at V and 3 bases at J, with 22 bases between. The germline V gene encodes CDR1 MNHEY and CDR2 SVGEGT. This chain's CDR3 is CATMTRLRAGGANVLTF. In DNA, the CDR3 is TGTGCCACTATGACCCGGTTGAGGGCAGGTGGGGCCAACGTCCTGACTTTC.

V is TRBV2 and J is TRBJ2-3; D is unclear. CDR1 SNHLY and CDR2 FYNNEI come from the germline V gene. Trimming removed 3 bases at V and 12 bases at J, with 7 bases between. This CDR3 contains 10 residues. The CDR3 spells CASSELDQYF. The CDR3 region has the DNA TGTGCCAGCAGTGAGCTTGATCAGTATTTT.

The rearrangement joins TRBV3-1 to TRBJ2-3; D is possibly TRBD1 (6 bases). Germline lookup yields CDR1 LGHDT and CDR2 YNNKEL (reference sequence). V dropped 4 bases and J dropped 11 bases, with 34 bases sitting between them. The CDR3 is made up of 19 amino acids. The CDR3 nucleotides read TGTGCCAGCAGCCGGATGGGAACAGGGCCCACGTCAGATCTATGGGGGCAGTATTTT. The encoded protein is CASSRMGTGPTSDLWGQYF.

This clonotype was seen only a few times. This chain joins TRBV7-6 and TRBJ2-5; the D gene is possibly TRBD2 (5 bases). V dropped 5 bases and J dropped 5 bases, with 18 bases sitting between them. The CDR3 contains 15 residues. Germline V gene lookup returns CDR1 SGHVS and CDR2 FNYEAQ. For the CDR3, the DNA is TGTGCCAGCAGCCCGACACCTAGCTTGGTGGAGACCCAGTACTTC. It codes for CASSPTPSLVETQYF.

V and J are TRBV20-1 and TRBJ1-2; 12 nucleotides agree with TRBD1. This CDR3 is built from 16 residues. Germline-derived CDR1 and CDR2 are DFQATT and SNEGSKA (reference sequence). V was clipped by 5 bases and J by 3 bases; unmatched bases: 10. CDR3 coding DNA: TGCAGTGCTTCCGGCTCCGGGACAGGGGGCGACTATGGCTACACCTTC. It yields the protein CSASGSGTGGDYGYTF.

The V call is TRBV5-4, the J call TRBJ1-1; no reliable D call. V was cut by 0 bases and J by 7 bases, with 7 bases left in between. The CDR3 covers 12 residues. The germline CDR1 and CDR2 sequences are SGHNT and YYREEE (reference sequence). The CDR3 DNA reads TGTGCCAGCAGCTTGGTGCGAGGTGAAGCTTTCTTT. Amino acid sequence: CASSLVRGEAFF.

The rearrangement links TRBV5-6 to TRBJ1-5, with 9 bases lining up with TRBD1. Germline V CDR1 and CDR2: SGHDT, YYEEEE. The CDR3 totals 14 residues. Unmatched junction bases numbered 6, after V lost 5 bases and J lost 6 bases. The CDR3 sequence is CASSPGQGTQPQHF. The CDR3 DNA reads as TGTGCCAGCAGTCCGGGACAGGGAACTCAGCCCCAGCATTTT.

The V gene is TRBV10-3, the J gene TRBJ2-2; D is ambiguous. V gave up 2 bases and J gave up 0 bases, with 10 bases separating them. CDR3 length: 16 amino acids. Per the germline V gene, CDR1 is ENHRY and CDR2 is SYGVKD. The CDR3 DNA follows: TGTGCCATCAGTGAGGACATACCTGCGAACACCGGGGAGCTGTTTTTT. Translating it yields CAISEDIPANTGELFF.